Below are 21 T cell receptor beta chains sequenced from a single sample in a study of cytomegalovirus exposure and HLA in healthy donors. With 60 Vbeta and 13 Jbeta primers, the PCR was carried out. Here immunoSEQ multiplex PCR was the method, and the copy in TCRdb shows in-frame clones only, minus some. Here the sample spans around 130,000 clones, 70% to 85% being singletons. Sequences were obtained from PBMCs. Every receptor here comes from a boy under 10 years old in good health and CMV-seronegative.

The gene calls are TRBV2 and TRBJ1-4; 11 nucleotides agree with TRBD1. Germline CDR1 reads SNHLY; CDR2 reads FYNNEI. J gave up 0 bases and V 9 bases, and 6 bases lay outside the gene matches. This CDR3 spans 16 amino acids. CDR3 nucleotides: TGTGCCAGAGCAGGGGGACAGGGGGCAACTAATGAAAAACTGTTTTTT. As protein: CARAGGQGATNEKLFF.

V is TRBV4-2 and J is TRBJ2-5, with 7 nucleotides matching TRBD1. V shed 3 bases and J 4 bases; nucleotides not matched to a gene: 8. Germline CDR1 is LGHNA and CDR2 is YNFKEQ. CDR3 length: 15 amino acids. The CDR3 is CASSQATGVRETQYF. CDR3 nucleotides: TGTGCCAGCAGCCAGGCAACAGGGGTGAGAGAGACCCAGTACTTC.

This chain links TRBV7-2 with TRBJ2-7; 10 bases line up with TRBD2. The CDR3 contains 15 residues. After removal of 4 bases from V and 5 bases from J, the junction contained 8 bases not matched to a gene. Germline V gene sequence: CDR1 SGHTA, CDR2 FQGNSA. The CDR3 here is CASSWVASGGDEQYF. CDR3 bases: TGTGCCAGCAGCTGGGTGGCTAGCGGGGGAGACGAGCAGTACTTC. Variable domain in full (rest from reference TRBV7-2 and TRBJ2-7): GAGVSQSPSNKVTEKGKDVELRCDPISGHTALYWYRQSLGQGLEFLIYFQGNSAPDKSGLPSDRFSAERTGGSVSTLTIQRTQQEDSAVYLCASSWVASGGDEQYFGPGTRLTVT.

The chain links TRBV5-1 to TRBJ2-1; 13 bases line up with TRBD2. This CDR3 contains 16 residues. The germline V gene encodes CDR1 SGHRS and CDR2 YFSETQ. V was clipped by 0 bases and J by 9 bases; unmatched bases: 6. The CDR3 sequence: CASSLDTSGRASEQFF. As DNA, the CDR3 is TGCGCCAGCAGCTTGGATACTAGCGGGAGGGCCTCTGAGCAGTTCTTC.

The CDR3: CASSEKVRGTDTQYF. CDR3 nucleotide sequence: TGTGCCAGCAGTGAAAAGGTCCGGGGCACAGATACGCAGTATTTT. The chain recombines TRBV6-1 with TRBJ2-3; D unresolved. Germline CDR1 is MNHNS and CDR2 is SASEGT. The CDR3 has 15 residues. V gave up 2 bases and J gave up 1 base, with 10 bases separating them.

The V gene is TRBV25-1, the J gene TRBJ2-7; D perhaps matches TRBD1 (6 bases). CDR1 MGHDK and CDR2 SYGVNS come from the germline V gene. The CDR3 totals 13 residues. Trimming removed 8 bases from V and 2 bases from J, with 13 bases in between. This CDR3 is CASGLSGAYEQYF. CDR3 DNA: TGTGCCAGCGGCCTATCAGGGGCCTACGAGCAGTACTTC.

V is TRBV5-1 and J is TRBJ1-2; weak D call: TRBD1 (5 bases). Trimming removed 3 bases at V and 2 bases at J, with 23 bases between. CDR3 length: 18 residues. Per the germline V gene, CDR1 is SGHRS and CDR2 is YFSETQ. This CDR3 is CASSSILHSRQPNYGYTF. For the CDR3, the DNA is TGCGCCAGCAGCTCCATCCTCCATTCCCGACAGCCCAACTATGGCTACACCTTC.

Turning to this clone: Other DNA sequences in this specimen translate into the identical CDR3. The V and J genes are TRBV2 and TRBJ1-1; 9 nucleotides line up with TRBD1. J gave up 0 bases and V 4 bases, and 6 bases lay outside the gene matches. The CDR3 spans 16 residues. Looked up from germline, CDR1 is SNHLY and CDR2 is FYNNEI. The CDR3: CASSAGTGSMNTEAFF. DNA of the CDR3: TGTGCCAGCAGTGCGGGGACAGGGTCCATGAACACTGAAGCTTTCTTT.

As DNA, the CDR3 is TGCGCCAGCAGCCAAGTGGGGGGAGCCGTAGGTGCAGATACGCAGTATTTT. Its protein is CASSQVGGAVGADTQYF. V gene TRBV4-1 combines with J gene TRBJ2-3; a weak D match, TRBD2 (6 bases). Per the germline V gene, CDR1 is MGHRA and CDR2 is YSYEKL. The V end lost 1 base, the J end lost 4 bases, and 18 bases lay between the germline ends. This CDR3 region has 17 residues.

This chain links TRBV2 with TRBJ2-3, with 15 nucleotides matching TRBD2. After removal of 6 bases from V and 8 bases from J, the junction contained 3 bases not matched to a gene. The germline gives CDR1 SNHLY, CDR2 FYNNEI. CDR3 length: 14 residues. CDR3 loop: CASRGTSGRFTQYF. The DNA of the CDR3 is TGTGCCAGCAGGGGGACTAGCGGGAGGTTTACGCAGTATTTT.

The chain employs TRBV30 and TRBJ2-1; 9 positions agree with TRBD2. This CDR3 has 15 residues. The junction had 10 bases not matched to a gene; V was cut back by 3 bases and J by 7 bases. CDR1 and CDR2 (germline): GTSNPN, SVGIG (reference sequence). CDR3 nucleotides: TGTGCCTGGAGGAACATAGCGGGGGAGTCGAATGAGCAGTTCTTC. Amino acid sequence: CAWRNIAGESNEQFF.

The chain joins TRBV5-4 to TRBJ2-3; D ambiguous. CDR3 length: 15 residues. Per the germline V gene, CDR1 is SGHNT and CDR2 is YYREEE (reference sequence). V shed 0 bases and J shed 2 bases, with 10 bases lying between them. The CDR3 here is CASSLGLTTTDTQYF. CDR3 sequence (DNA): TGTGCCAGCAGCTTGGGACTTACGACCACAGATACGCAGTATTTT.

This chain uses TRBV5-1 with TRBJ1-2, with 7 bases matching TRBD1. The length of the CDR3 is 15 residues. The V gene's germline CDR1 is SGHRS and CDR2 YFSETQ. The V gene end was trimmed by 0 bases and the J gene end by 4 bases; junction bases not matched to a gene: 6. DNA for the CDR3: TGCGCCAGCAGCTTGGACAGGGGAGATACCTATGGCTACACCTTC. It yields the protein CASSLDRGDTYGYTF.

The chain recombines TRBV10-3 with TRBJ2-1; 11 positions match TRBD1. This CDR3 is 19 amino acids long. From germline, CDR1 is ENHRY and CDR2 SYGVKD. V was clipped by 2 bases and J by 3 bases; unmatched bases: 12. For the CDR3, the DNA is TGTGCCATCAGTGAGCCGGGGGACAGGGGGACTAGCAACTACAATGAGCAGTTCTTC. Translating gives CAISEPGDRGTSNYNEQFF.

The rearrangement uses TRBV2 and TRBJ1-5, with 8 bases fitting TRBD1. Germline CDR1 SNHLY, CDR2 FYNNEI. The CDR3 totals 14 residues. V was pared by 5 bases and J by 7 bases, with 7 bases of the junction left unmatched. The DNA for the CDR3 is TGTGCCAGCAGTAGACAGGGGATAAGACAGCCCCAGCATTTT. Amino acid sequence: CASSRQGIRQPQHF.

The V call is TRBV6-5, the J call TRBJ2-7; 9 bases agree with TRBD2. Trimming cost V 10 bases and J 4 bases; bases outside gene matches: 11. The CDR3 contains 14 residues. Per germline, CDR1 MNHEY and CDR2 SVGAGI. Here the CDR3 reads CATKAGGNLYEQYV. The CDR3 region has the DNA TGTGCCACCAAAGCGGGAGGAAACCTGTACGAGCAGTACGTC.

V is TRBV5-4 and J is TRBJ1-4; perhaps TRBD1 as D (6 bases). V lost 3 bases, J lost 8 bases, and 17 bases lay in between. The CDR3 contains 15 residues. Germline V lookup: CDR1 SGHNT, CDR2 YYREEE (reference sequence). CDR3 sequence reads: CASSSREGRGEKLFF. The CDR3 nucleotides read TGTGCCAGCAGCTCCAGAGAGGGGAGGGGGGAAAAACTGTTTTTT.

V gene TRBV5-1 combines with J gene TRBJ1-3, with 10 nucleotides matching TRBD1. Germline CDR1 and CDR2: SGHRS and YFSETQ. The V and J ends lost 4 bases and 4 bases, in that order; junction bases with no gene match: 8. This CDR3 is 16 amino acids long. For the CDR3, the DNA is TGCGCCAGCAGCCACCGACAGGGGGCAAAAGGAAACACCATATATTTT. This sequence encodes CASSHRQGAKGNTIYF.

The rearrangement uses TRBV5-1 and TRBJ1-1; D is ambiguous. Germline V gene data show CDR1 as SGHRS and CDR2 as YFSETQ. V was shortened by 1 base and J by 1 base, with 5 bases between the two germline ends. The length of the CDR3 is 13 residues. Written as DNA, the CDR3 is TGCGCCAGCAGCTTGTTCCAGAACACTGAAGCTTTCTTT. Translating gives CASSLFQNTEAFF.

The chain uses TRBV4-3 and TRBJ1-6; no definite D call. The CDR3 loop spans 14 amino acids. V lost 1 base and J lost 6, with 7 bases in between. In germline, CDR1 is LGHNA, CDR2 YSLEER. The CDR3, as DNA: TGCGCCAGCAGCCAAGTTGGAGGTAATTCACCCCTCCACTTT. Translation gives CASSQVGGNSPLHF.

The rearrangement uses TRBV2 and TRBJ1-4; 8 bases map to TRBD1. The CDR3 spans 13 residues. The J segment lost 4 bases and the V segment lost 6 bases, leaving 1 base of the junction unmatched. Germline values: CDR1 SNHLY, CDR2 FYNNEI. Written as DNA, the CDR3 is TGTGCCAGCAGGGGACAGGTTAATGAAAAACTGTTTTTT. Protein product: CASRGQVNEKLFF.